This T cell receptor (beta chain) was recovered during a study of response to subunit inactivated influenza vaccine. The study, taken as a whole, reports: Each seasonal influenza vaccination, the authors suggested, recruits few new T cells.

Details on this clonotype: The antigen is unknown.

TCRdb recomputed calls from the RT-PCR reads with MiXCR, one row per CDR3 protein. Of 550,000 to 650,000 distinct CDR3 sequences in the sample, about 10% were seen once. The length of the CDR3 is 16 residues. Germline V gene sequence: CDR1 SEHNR, CDR2 FQNEAQ (reference sequence). V shed 1 base and J shed 0 bases, with 10 bases lying between them. The sequenced sample was PBMCs from blood, obtained on the day of vaccination. The receptor was derived from a man between 50 and 59 years old who received an inactivated influenza vaccine. This chain connects TRBV7-9 to TRBJ1-3; D is undetermined. In DNA form, the CDR3 reads TGTGCCAGCAGCTTAGACGGCAGCCACTCTGGAAACACCATATATTTT. Encoded protein: CASSLDGSHSGNTIYF. Using reference TRBV7-9 and TRBJ1-3 for the parts outside the CDR3, the full variable domain is DTGVSQNPRHKITKRGQNVTFRCDPISEHNRLYWYRQTLGQGPEFLTYFQNEAQLEKSRLLSDRFSAERPKGSFSTLEIQRTEQGDSAMYLCASSLDGSHSGNTIYFGEGSWLTVV.